The rows below give T cell receptor beta chains drawn from one sample of a study of cytomegalovirus exposure and HLA in healthy donors. Using immunoSEQ multiplex PCR, the repertoire was profiled, and TCRdb retains in-frame clones only, with some absent. The table has 130,000 to 150,000 clones, about four fifths seen once. The sample comprised PBMCs. Every receptor here comes from a man aged 35-49 years in good health and CMV-seronegative. CDR3s include the opening cysteine and the closing phenylalanine or tryptophan. The D gene is left open where the match is weak. Clone size is given for some rows only: seen once, a few or many times, or a class if the clone is expanded.

TRBD1 | once | TRBJ2-7 | TRBV27 | CASSPRQGQVLQQYF | TGTGCCAGCAGTCCCCGACAGGGACAGGTGTTACAGCAGTACTTC
TRBD1 | NA | TRBJ2-7 | TRBV2 | CASRQGILYEQYF | TGTGCCAGCCGACAGGGCATACTCTACGAGCAGTACTTC
TRBD2 | NA | TRBJ2-1 | TRBV6-6 | CASTDGGSSYNEQFF | TGTGCCAGCACCGACGGGGGGAGCTCCTACAATGAGCAGTTCTTC
TRBD1 | few | TRBJ2-7 | TRBV5-4 | CASSEGQGRPKSYEQYF | TGTGCCAGCAGCGAGGGACAGGGCCGACCTAAATCCTACGAGCAGTACTTC
TRBD1 | NA | TRBJ1-1 | TRBV6-5 | CASSVQDRREAFF | TGTGCCAGCAGCGTACAGGACAGGCGTGAAGCTTTCTTT
NA | few | TRBJ2-2 | TRBV5-1 | CASSLQGSNTGELFF | TGCGCCAGCAGCTTGCAGGGTTCGAACACCGGGGAGCTGTTTTTT
NA | once | TRBJ2-1 | TRBV6-1 | CASSTGSSYNEQFF | TGTGCCAGCAGTACAGGGAGCTCCTACAATGAGCAGTTCTTC
NA | NA | TRBJ1-5 | TRBV7-2 | CASSLKGGGNQPQHF | TGTGCCAGCAGCTTAAAGGGGGGGGGCAATCAGCCCCAGCATTTT
NA | NA | TRBJ1-3 | TRBV2 | CASTFISGNTIYF | TGTGCCAGCACTTTTATCTCTGGAAACACCATATATTTT
TRBD2 | few | TRBJ2-1 | TRBV6-5 | CASSYSRLAGDNEQFF | TGTGCCAGCAGTTACTCGAGACTAGCGGGTGACAATGAGCAGTTCTTC
TRBD2 | NA | TRBJ2-1 | TRBV7-3 | CASSPTAGGPVNEQFF | TGTGCCAGCAGCCCGACAGCGGGGGGGCCTGTCAATGAGCAGTTCTTC
TRBD1 | NA | TRBJ2-7 | TRBV6-5 | CASRRTGLHSYEQYF | TGTGCCAGCAGGCGGACAGGGTTACATTCCTACGAGCAGTACTTC
NA | NA | TRBJ2-7 | TRBV11-2 | CASSLGAGREQYF | TGTGCCAGCAGCTTAGGCGCAGGGCGAGAGCAGTACTTC
TRBD1 | NA | TRBJ2-2 | TRBV5-4 | CASSRKDRDTGELFF | TGTGCCAGCAGCCGGAAGGACAGGGACACCGGGGAGCTGTTTTTT
TRBD1 | NA | TRBJ2-5 | TRBV28 | CASSLLQGAQGETQYF | TGTGCCAGCAGTTTATTACAGGGGGCCCAGGGAGAGACCCAGTACTTC
TRBD1 | NA | TRBJ1-2 | TRBV10-2 | CASLGQPYGYTF | TGCGCCAGCCTGGGACAGCCCTATGGCTACACCTTC
NA | NA | TRBJ1-1 | TRBV7-8 | CASRQSTARIEAFF | TGTGCCAGCAGGCAATCGACAGCAAGGATTGAAGCTTTCTTT